This paragraph covers one T cell receptor (beta chain) sequence. Enrolled during active infection, Seattle patients were then followed longitudinally. The sample belongs to a study of blood T cell repertoires in COVID-19. Study-level background: The study drew acute and convalescent COVID-19 samples from the United States, Italy and Spain. Sources were T cells, B-cell-depleted T cells, or PBMCs; the material itself was cDNA or gDNA.

J gave up 0 bases and V 8 bases, and 1 base lay outside the gene matches. The CDR3 covers 13 residues. In the study's own analysis: Estimated nucleated cell counts came from reference gene primer amplification. Profiling relied on immunoSEQ multiplex PCR, and the TCRdb table lists in-frame clones only, not all of them. That table gives V, J and clone size, and the DNA gave D and trimming. The repertoire has hundreds of thousands of clones, over 75% of them found once; the top ten carry about a tenth. The clonotype originates from a woman in her 70s with COVID-19, enrolled during active disease. The specimen sequenced was peripheral blood. This chain joins TRBV12-3 or TRBV12-4 and TRBJ2-1; TRBD2 matches at 7 bases. This chain's CDR3 is CASGTNSYNEQFF. The CDR3 coding sequence is TGTGCCAGCGGGACTAACTCCTACAATGAGCAGTTCTTC.